This T cell receptor (beta chain) stems from a study of blood T cells in healthy people across ages. A J-beta primer mix and a sample-barcoded 5' primer were used in a second PCR of roughly 6 to 11 cycles. TCRdb called the 5' RACE reads again in MiXCR, with one record for every CDR3 protein. The repertoire holds about 1.6 million distinct CDR3 sequences, with about 35% as singletons. This clonotype was counted only a few times. Germline-derived CDR1 and CDR2 are DFQATT and SNEGSKA (reference sequence). The CDR3 runs 14 residues. With 1 base removed from V and 1 base from J, the gap between germline ends came to 10 bases.

The chain joins TRBV20-1 to TRBJ1-1, with D hard to call. Source material: blood. This TCR came from a woman aged 25 to 39 in good health. CDR3 DNA sequence: TGCAGTGCTAGAGGCTTAGCGGGGAACACTGAAGCTTTCTTT. Translating it yields CSARGLAGNTEAFF.